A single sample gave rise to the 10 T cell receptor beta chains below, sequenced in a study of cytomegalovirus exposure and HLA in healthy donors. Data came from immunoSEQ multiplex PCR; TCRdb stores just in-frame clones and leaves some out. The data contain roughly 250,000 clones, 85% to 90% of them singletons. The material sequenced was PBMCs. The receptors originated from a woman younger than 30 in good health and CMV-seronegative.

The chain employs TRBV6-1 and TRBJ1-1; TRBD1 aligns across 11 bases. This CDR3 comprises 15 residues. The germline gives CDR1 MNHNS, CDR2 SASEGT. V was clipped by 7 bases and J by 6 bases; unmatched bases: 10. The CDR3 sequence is CASKSGQGVFAEAFF. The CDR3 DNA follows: TGTGCCAGCAAATCGGGACAGGGGGTTTTTGCTGAAGCTTTCTTT.

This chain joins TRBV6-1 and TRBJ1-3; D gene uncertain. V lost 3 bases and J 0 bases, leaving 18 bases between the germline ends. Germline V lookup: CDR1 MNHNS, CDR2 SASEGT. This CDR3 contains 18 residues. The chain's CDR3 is CASSERVDSSGSGNTIYF. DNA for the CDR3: TGTGCCAGCAGTGAGCGAGTAGATTCGTCAGGCTCTGGAAACACCATATATTTT.

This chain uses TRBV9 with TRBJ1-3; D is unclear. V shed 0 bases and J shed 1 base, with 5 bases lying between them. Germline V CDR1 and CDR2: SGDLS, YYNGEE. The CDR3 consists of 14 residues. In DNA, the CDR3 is TGTGCCAGCAGCGTAGTTCAATCTGGAAACACCATATATTTT. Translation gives CASSVVQSGNTIYF.

In nucleotides, the CDR3 is TGTGCCAGCAGCTTGTTAGCCGCTCGGACAGCTTATGGCTACACCTTC. It encodes CASSLLAARTAYGYTF. The chain uses TRBV5-4 and TRBJ1-2; the D gene is possibly TRBD1 (6 bases). Trimming left V 1 base short and J 5 bases short, with 18 bases between. The CDR3 extends over 16 amino acids. Germline V gene lookup returns CDR1 SGHNT and CDR2 YYREEE (reference sequence).

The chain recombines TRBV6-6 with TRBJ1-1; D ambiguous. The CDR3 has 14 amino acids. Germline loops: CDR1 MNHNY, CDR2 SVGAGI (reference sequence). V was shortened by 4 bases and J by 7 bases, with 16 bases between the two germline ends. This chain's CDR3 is CASSSGLGVGEAFF. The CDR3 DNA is TGTGCCAGCAGTTCTGGACTGGGAGTGGGTGAAGCTTTCTTT.

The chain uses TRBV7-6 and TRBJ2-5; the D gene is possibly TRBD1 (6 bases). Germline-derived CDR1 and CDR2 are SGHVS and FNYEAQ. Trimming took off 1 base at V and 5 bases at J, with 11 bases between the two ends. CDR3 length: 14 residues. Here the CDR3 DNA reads TGTGCCAGCAGCTTAGTGGGGGCACTGGAGACCCAGTACTTC. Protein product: CASSLVGALETQYF.

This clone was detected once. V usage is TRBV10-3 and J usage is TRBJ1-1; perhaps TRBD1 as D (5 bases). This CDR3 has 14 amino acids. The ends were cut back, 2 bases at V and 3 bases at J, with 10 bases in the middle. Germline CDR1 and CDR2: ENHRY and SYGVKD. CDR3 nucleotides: TGTGCCATCAGTGAGCAGGGAGGGCACACTGAAGCTTTCTTT. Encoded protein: CAISEQGGHTEAFF.

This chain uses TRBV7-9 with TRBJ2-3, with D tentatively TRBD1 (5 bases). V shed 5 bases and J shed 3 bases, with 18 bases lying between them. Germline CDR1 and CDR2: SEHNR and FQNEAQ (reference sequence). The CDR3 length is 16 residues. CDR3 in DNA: TGTGCCAGCAGCCCCCAGTATTCCAGGGTTACAGATACGCAGTATTTT. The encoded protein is CASSPQYSRVTDTQYF.

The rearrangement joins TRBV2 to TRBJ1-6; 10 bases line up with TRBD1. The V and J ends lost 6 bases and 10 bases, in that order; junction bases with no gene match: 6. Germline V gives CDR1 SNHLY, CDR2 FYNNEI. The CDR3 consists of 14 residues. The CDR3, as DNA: TGTGCCAGCAGGATGACAGGGGGCCTCTCACCCCTCCACTTT. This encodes CASRMTGGLSPLHF.

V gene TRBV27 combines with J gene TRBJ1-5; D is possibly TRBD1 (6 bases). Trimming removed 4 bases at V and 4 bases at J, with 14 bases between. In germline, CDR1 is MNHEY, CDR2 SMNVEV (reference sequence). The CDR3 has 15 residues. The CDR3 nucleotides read TGTGCCAGCAGTTGGTCAGGGGCGAGGAATCAGCCCCAGCATTTT. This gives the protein CASSWSGARNQPQHF.